Listed below are T cell receptor beta chains from one sample, sequenced in a study of OX40 agonist ivuxolimab in advanced cancers. Clones were read by immunoSEQ multiplex PCR, and TCRdb kept only the in-frame ones, dropping some. The sample lists more than 100,000 clones, about 92% occurring once. Sequencing used CD4+ or CD8+ T cells sorted from blood, obtained in a trial of the OX40 agonist ivuxolimab. The receptors here all came from an adult with an advanced solid tumor such as melanoma, head and neck, liver or kidney cancer. Each CDR3 is given with its conserved first and last residue. Each record gives: V gene, J gene, D gene, clone size, CDR3 protein, CDR3 DNA. The D gene is left open where the match is weak. Clone size is not always given. Where it is, it says once, few, many or a class for expanded clones.

TRBV6-4,TRBJ2-6,-,-,CASSPLSSGANVLTF,TGTGCCAGCAGTCCTCTTAGCTCTGGGGCCAACGTCCTGACTTTC
TRBV7-9,TRBJ1-1,-,-,CASSLGLMNTEAFF,TGTGCCAGCAGCTTAGGGCTGATGAACACTGAAGCTTTCTTT
TRBV7-8,TRBJ2-4,-,-,CASSPGRRWGIQYF,TGTGCCAGCAGCCCGGGACGCCGGTGGGGCATTCAGTACTTC
TRBV9,TRBJ2-4,TRBD2,-,CASSGGLAGGNIQYF,TGTGCCAGCAGTGGAGGACTAGCGGGAGGAAACATTCAGTACTTC
TRBV4-1,TRBJ2-1,TRBD2,once,CASSHLASGVNDEQFF,TGCGCCAGCAGCCACTTAGCTAGCGGGGTAAACGATGAGCAGTTCTTC
TRBV5-8,TRBJ2-1,TRBD2,-,CASSLVGTSGGSNEQFF,TGTGCCAGCAGCTTGGTCGGGACTAGCGGGGGAAGCAATGAGCAGTTCTTC
TRBV19,TRBJ1-1,TRBD1,once,CASSTLDREQGAFF,TGTGCCAGTTCAACTTTAGACAGGGAGCAAGGGGCTTTCTTT
TRBV9,TRBJ1-6,TRBD1,-,CASRPERDRVDNSPLHF,TGTGCCAGCAGGCCTGAGCGGGACAGGGTCGATAATTCACCCCTCCACTTT
TRBV28,TRBJ2-5,TRBD2,-,CASKLAGEETQYF,TGTGCCAGCAAACTAGCGGGAGAAGAGACCCAGTACTTC
TRBV19,TRBJ1-5,-,-,CASSIDLGGISNQPQHF,TGTGCCAGTAGTATAGATCTTGGGGGAATTAGCAATCAGCCCCAGCATTTT
TRBV10-3,TRBJ1-5,-,-,CAISESKAAQPQHF,TGTGCCATCAGTGAGTCAAAGGCGGCACAGCCCCAGCATTTT
TRBV4-3,TRBJ1-5,-,-,CASSLAEDSLGIGPQHF,TGCGCCAGCAGCTTGGCCGAGGACAGCTTGGGGATAGGGCCCCAGCATTTT
TRBV7-2,TRBJ2-1,-,-,CASSLSGANAYNEQFF,TGTGCCAGCAGCCTGTCGGGGGCTAATGCCTACAATGAGCAGTTCTTC
TRBV7-2,TRBJ2-3,TRBD2,-,CASSLRSGSADSTDTQYF,TGTGCCAGCAGCTTAAGGAGCGGGAGTGCTGATAGCACAGATACGCAGTATTTT
TRBV30,TRBJ1-5,-,-,CAWSGTSSNQPQHF,TGTGCCTGGAGTGGAACTAGTAGCAATCAGCCCCAGCATTTT
TRBV18,TRBJ2-7,TRBD2,-,CASLPGISGGSYEQYF,TGTGCCAGCCTCCCAGGGATAAGCGGGGGATCCTACGAGCAGTACTTC
TRBV10-3,TRBJ1-1,-,-,CATNAGISNTEAFF,TGTGCCACGAATGCTGGAATTTCGAACACTGAAGCTTTCTTT
TRBV11-2,TRBJ1-1,-,-,CASSLASWALHTEAFF,TGTGCCAGCAGCTTAGCGAGTTGGGCACTACACACTGAAGCTTTCTTT
TRBV4-1,TRBJ1-4,-,-,CASSTGTDDATNEKLFF,TGCGCCAGCAGTACCGGGACGGACGATGCAACTAATGAAAAACTGTTTTTT